Reported below is one T cell receptor (beta chain). There is no known antigen for this receptor. The sample holds no much larger clone one base away, and base qualities are not on file. The method behind the library was the immunoSEQ multiplex PCR assay. TCRdb carries this immuneACCESS record with in-frame sequences only. Its versions omit some clonotypes, under half of them owing to an unresolved V gene in the studies checked, with the rest unexplained. The sample profile shows about 660,000 clones; around 87% of them were found once. Approximately 0.0097% of the sample lies in the top ten. The data derive from a study of shared T cell receptors in the human thymus (dated by TCRdb to about 2021). As for the study more broadly: The study examined how self-reactive, shared T-cell receptor alpha chains are generated in the human thymus.

The data were also submitted as part of a second study, on human thymus T cells. The second study's paper adds: In Finland, the donors were immunologically healthy infants who were having open corrective cardiac surgery for congenital heart defects. Thymus tissue was obtained as surgical resects removed during corrective cardiac surgery. Both the thymic and the peripheral blood repertoires appeared to show biased V and J gene segment usage. The related research found that thymic TCR repertoires overlapped highly between unrelated individuals. The study characterized TCR alpha and beta repertoires from about 8 infant thymus samples and a few related peripheral blood samples. The infant donors were roughly 7 to 244 days old, and the cohort included several males and two females. Thymocytes were mechanically released from the tissue and were stored as pellets of roughly 9.5-34 million cells at -70 degrees C. A QIAsymphony instrument was used to extract genomic DNA from frozen cell pellets. Using the immunoSEQ multiplex PCR assay, the TCRB and TCRAD loci were amplified from a standardized quantity of quality-controlled genomic DNA. Amplicons spanned the V(D)J region at a length sufficient to cover the CDR3 and identify V and J genes. The amplicons were sequenced on an Illumina platform via the commercial immunoSEQ service. Corrections for primer bias and sequencing errors followed previously described methods, while TCRAD and TCRB definitions were based on the IMGT database. Analysis of the repertoires was done with immunoSEQ Analyzer 3.0 and VDJTools and included basic statistics, V/J segment usage, diversity estimates, rarefaction and pairwise overlap. Diversity was estimated using the Chao1, ChaoE, Efron-Thisted, Shannon and inverse Simpson indices, and was also estimated on datasets down-sampled to the size of the smallest sample. Repertoire overlap was determined by strict matching of CDR3 nucleotide sequence, V gene and J gene, and Jaccard-based multidimensional scaling clustering was applied. On average, approximately 860,000 unique TCRB clonotypes were obtained from thymus samples, compared with about 84,000 from blood samples.

The origin of this receptor is a boy under three years old with a congenital heart defect. Donor details come from another sample of the same person, matched by shared clones. The sample comprised thymocytes.

The CDR3 sequence is CASSVPGTRSSYEQYF. The nucleotides read TGTGCCAGCAGCGTCCCCGGGACTCGAAGCTCCTACGAGCAGTACTTC. The chain links TRBV21-1 with TRBJ2-7; the D call of TRBD2 is as the table states it, not checked on the DNA. TRBV21-1 is assigned pseudogene status. From the cysteine through the phenylalanine, the CDR3 covers 16 amino acids. Only the CDR3 DNA is retained, 48 bases long and in frame from the first base.